The 27 T cell receptor beta chains below come from one sample, sequenced in a study of blood T cells in healthy people across ages. Alongside a J-beta primer mix, a sample-barcoded 5' primer served in a second PCR lasting about 7 to 11 cycles. TCRdb ran MiXCR on the 5' RACE reads and lists one entry per CDR3 protein. Of roughly 800,000 distinct CDR3 sequences in the sample, about three fifths are singletons; the top ten hold roughly 22%. Sequenced sample: blood. These receptors were taken from a man younger than 40 in good health.

This clonotype has more than one count but fewer than ten. The V call is TRBV20-1, the J call TRBJ2-1; TRBD2 matches at 7 bases. The germline V gene has CDR1 DFQATT and CDR2 SNEGSKA (reference sequence). Unmatched junction bases numbered 6, after V lost 3 bases and J lost 13 bases. The CDR3 is made up of 11 amino acids. CDR3 loop: CSASDPGGQFF. The CDR3 DNA is TGCAGTGCTAGTGATCCGGGGGGACAGTTCTTC.

This clonotype was found once. This rearrangement joins TRBV20-1 to TRBJ2-1, with unresolved D. The CDR3 extends over 9 amino acids. Trimming cost V 3 bases and J 15 bases, with 9 bases left between them. The germline V gene has CDR1 DFQATT and CDR2 SNEGSKA (reference sequence). The CDR3 nucleotides read TGCAGTGCTAGCGGAGCCCGGTTCTTC. Translating gives CSASGARFF.

With regard to this clonotype: Relative to the germline gene, one junction end is altered; a read error may explain this. This rearrangement joins TRBV6-5 to TRBJ1-2; D uncertain. Germline V gene data show CDR1 as MNHEY and CDR2 as SVGAGI. The CDR3 is 14 residues long. The DNA for the CDR3 is TGTGCCGGCAGCTCCCCGGACCCCCTGGGAGGCTACACCTTC. This sequence encodes CAGSSPDPLGGYTF.

The chain joins TRBV5-1 to TRBJ2-3, with D uncertain. Trimming cost V 3 bases and J 2 bases, with 10 bases left between them. Looked up from germline, CDR1 is SGHRS and CDR2 is YFSETQ. The CDR3 covers 14 residues. CDR3 DNA: TGCGCCAGCAGCTCCAGTCTGCACACAGATACGCAGTATTTT. Translating it yields CASSSSLHTDTQYF.

This clonotype has a handful of counts. The chain couples TRBV5-1 to TRBJ2-3; D is unresolved. Germline lookup yields CDR1 SGHRS and CDR2 YFSETQ. The V gene lost 4 bases and the J gene lost 4 bases, with 16 bases spanning the gap. The CDR3 extends over 15 amino acids. CDR3 in DNA: TGCGCCAGCAGCCCCGGGTTGCTAACCGCAGATACGCAGTATTTT. Its protein product is CASSPGLLTADTQYF. Variable domain in full (rest from reference TRBV5-1 and TRBJ2-3): KAGVTQTPRYLIKTRGQQVTLSCSPISGHRSVSWYQQTPGQGLQFLFEYFSETQRNKGNFPGRFSGRQFSNSRSEMNVSTLELGDSALYLCASSPGLLTADTQYFGPGTRLTVL.

The CDR3 bases are TGCGCCAGCAGCCGTCCGGGAGGAGGCACCGGGGAGCTGTTTTTT. It specifies CASSRPGGGTGELFF. The rearrangement links TRBV4-3 to TRBJ2-2; 7 bases fit TRBD2. After removal of 4 bases from V and 4 bases from J, the junction contained 6 bases not matched to a gene. Germline values: CDR1 LGHNA, CDR2 YSLEER. The CDR3 spans 15 residues.

The V and J genes are TRBV27 and TRBJ1-4; D gene ambiguous. Germline CDR1 and CDR2: MNHEY and SMNVEV (reference sequence). Trimming took off 1 base at V and 0 bases at J, with 12 bases between the two ends. CDR3 length: 17 amino acids. The CDR3 nucleotides are TGTGCCAGCAGTTTATGGTCTAAGGGCGCAACTAATGAAAAACTGTTTTTT. It yields the protein CASSLWSKGATNEKLFF. The whole variable domain, remainder taken from reference TRBV27 and TRBJ1-4, is EAQVTQNPRYLITVTGKKLTVTCSQNMNHEYMSWYRQDPGLGLRQIYYSMNVEVTDKGDVPEGYKVSRKEKRNFPLILESPSPNQTSLYFCASSLWSKGATNEKLFFGSGTQLSVL.

The genes are TRBV2 and TRBJ1-3; D unclear. The V gene's germline CDR1 is SNHLY and CDR2 FYNNEI. Trimming shortened V by 4 bases and J by 0 bases, and 10 bases separated the two germline ends. This CDR3 comprises 15 residues. The CDR3 DNA is TGTGCCAGCAGTGCCTCGGGGTACTCTGGAAACACCATATATTTT. Translated, it gives CASSASGYSGNTIYF.

The rearrangement joins TRBV9 to TRBJ2-5, with 9 nucleotides matching TRBD1. The CDR3 runs to 15 residues. Germline V gives CDR1 SGDLS, CDR2 YYNGEE. The ends lost 2 bases at V and 4 bases at J; junction bases unmatched: 6. Here the CDR3 reads CASSVGTGFGETQYF. As DNA, the CDR3 is TGTGCCAGCAGCGTTGGGACAGGGTTTGGAGAGACCCAGTACTTC.

The V call is TRBV15, the J call TRBJ1-4; D is unclear. V gave up 2 bases and J gave up 10 bases, with 11 bases separating them. The germline CDR1 and CDR2 sequences are LNHNV and YYDKDF (reference sequence). The CDR3 is made up of 13 amino acids. For the CDR3, the DNA is TGTGCCACCAGCAGACCCGGTCCCGCAAAACTGTTTTTT. As protein: CATSRPGPAKLFF.

V gene TRBV6-2 or TRBV6-3 combines with J gene TRBJ2-7; D may be TRBD1 or TRBD2 (5 bases each). V was shortened by 6 bases and J by 2 bases, with 14 bases between the two germline ends. In germline, CDR1 is MNHEY, CDR2 SVGEGT. This CDR3 has 14 amino acids. The CDR3 here is CASRRDAATYEQYF. CDR3 DNA: TGTGCCAGCAGACGGGACGCAGCAACCTACGAGCAGTACTTC.

The rearrangement uses TRBV20-1 and TRBJ2-1, with TRBD1 matching 9 bases. The V gene end was trimmed by 5 bases and the J gene end by 3 bases; junction bases not matched to a gene: 8. This CDR3 contains 15 residues. From germline, CDR1 is DFQATT and CDR2 SNEGSKA (reference sequence). The CDR3 sequence: CSARVGTGFYNEQFF. The CDR3 region has the DNA TGCAGTGCTCGCGTGGGGACAGGGTTCTACAATGAGCAGTTCTTC.

The gene calls are TRBV6-2 or TRBV6-3 and TRBJ2-7; TRBD2 agrees at 7 bases. The CDR3 is 14 amino acids. The germline V gene encodes CDR1 MNHEY and CDR2 SVGEGT. V dropped 11 bases and J dropped 0; count of bases not matched to a gene: 10. In nucleotides, the CDR3 is TGTGCCTCACGTACTACGGGAGGCTCCTACGAGCAGTACTTC. Translation: CASRTTGGSYEQYF.

As DNA, the CDR3 is TGTGCCAGCAGCCCCGCCCGAGGAAACACTGAAGCTTTCTTT. Its protein is CASSPARGNTEAFF. The chain recombines TRBV6-5 with TRBJ1-1; no clear D gene. From germline, CDR1 is MNHEY and CDR2 SVGAGI. The CDR3 spans 14 residues. V was shortened by 6 bases and J by 2 bases, with 13 bases between the two germline ends.

This chain connects TRBV29-1 to TRBJ2-6, with D uncertain. Per the germline V gene, CDR1 is SQVTM and CDR2 is ANQGSEA. Trimming removed 6 bases from V and 3 bases from J, with 9 bases in between. This CDR3 comprises 13 residues. The CDR3 loop reads CSVTDGGANVLTF. The CDR3 region has the DNA TGCAGCGTCACGGACGGTGGGGCCAACGTCCTGACTTTC.

The chain uses TRBV4-3 and TRBJ2-5, with a possible D match to TRBD2 (6 bases). Judging by the DNA end, TRBJ2-7 fits better; the J call may be wrong. The length of the CDR3 is 13 residues. From germline, CDR1 is LGHNA and CDR2 YSLEER. Here the CDR3 reads CASSQDPGDEQYF. The CDR3, as DNA: TGCGCCAGCAGCCAAGATCCGGGGGACGAGCAGTACTTC.

With respect to this clonotype: One base away lies a much larger clone, so this may be a sequencing read error. The J gene is TRBJ1-2, the V gene TRBV7-2; D remains unclear. The germline V gene has CDR1 SGHTA and CDR2 FQGNSA. This CDR3 region has 14 residues. V lost 4 bases and J lost 3, with 12 bases in between. The CDR3 region is CASSSSPQDYGYTF. The CDR3 DNA is TGTGCCAGCAGCTCCAGTCCCCAAGACTATGGCTACACCTTC.

This chain connects TRBV6-6 to TRBJ2-6, with D maybe TRBD1 (6 bases). This CDR3 has 14 amino acids. Germline CDR1 is MNHNY and CDR2 is SVGAGI (reference sequence). V lost 5 bases and J lost 5, with 10 bases in between. The chain's CDR3 is CASSDRSRANVLTF. The DNA for the CDR3 is TGTGCCAGCAGTGACAGGAGTAGGGCCAACGTCCTGACTTTC.

The J gene is TRBJ2-5, the V gene TRBV4-2; TRBD2 agrees at 10 bases. The CDR3 has 15 residues. Germline assignment: CDR1 LGHNA and CDR2 YNFKEQ. The V and J ends lost 4 bases and 11 bases, in that order; junction bases with no gene match: 13. CDR3 in amino acids: CASSRLPSGGDEQYF. The CDR3 region has the DNA TGTGCCAGCAGCCGTCTCCCTAGCGGGGGCGATGAGCAGTACTTC.

This clonotype was observed a handful of times. The V and J genes are TRBV28 and TRBJ2-4; possible D gene TRBD1, 5 bases. The end of the DNA fits TRBJ2-7 better, so the J call may be wrong. The CDR3 has 16 amino acids. CDR1 is MDHEN and CDR2 is SYDVKM in the germline V gene. CDR3 DNA sequence: TGTGCCAGCAGTTCCCAGGGCCAAGGGGTACGTAGCGAGCAGTACTTC. It encodes CASSSQGQGVRSEQYF.

The CDR3 DNA reads TGCAGTGCCAGCCGGGAACCAGAGACCCAGTACTTC. Translating gives CSASREPETQYF. The V gene is TRBV20-1, the J gene TRBJ2-5; TRBD2 might be the D (5 bases). CDR3 length: 12 residues. Trimming removed 6 bases at V and 4 bases at J, with 12 bases between. Per germline, CDR1 DFQATT and CDR2 SNEGSKA (reference sequence).

The rearrangement uses TRBV21-1 and TRBJ2-1. TRBV21-1 is classified as a pseudogene. This CDR3 spans 12 amino acids. The CDR3 DNA follows: TGTGCCAGCAGCAAAGGGCGGGTGGAGCAGTTCTTC. This sequence encodes CASSKGRVEQFF.

The chain employs TRBV12-3 or TRBV12-4 and TRBJ1-2, with D possibly being TRBD1 (6 bases). CDR3 length: 12 residues. Trimming removed 8 bases at V and 8 bases at J, with 15 bases between. In DNA form, the CDR3 reads TGTGCCAGCGCCTGGACAGCGGGGGGCTACACCTTC. It translates to CASAWTAGGYTF.

The chain combines TRBV12-3 or TRBV12-4 with TRBJ2-3; weak D call: TRBD1 (6 bases). Trimming took off 4 bases at V and 2 bases at J, with 10 bases between the two ends. CDR3 length equals 14 residues. CDR3 region: CASSSDSFTDTQYF. CDR3 bases: TGTGCCAGCAGTTCGGACAGCTTCACAGATACGCAGTATTTT.

This clonotype was seen more than once but under ten times. A much larger clone lies a single base off, so this may be a read error. The V call is TRBV20-1, the J call TRBJ2-7; D may correspond to TRBD1 or TRBD2 (6 bases each). The CDR3 extends over 12 amino acids. Trimming cost V 2 bases and J 7 bases, with 12 bases left between them. Germline V CDR1 and CDR2: DFQATT, SNEGSKA (reference sequence). The CDR3 DNA reads as TGCAGTGCTAGATGGGGGGCCGTTGAGCAGTACTTC. Translated, it gives CSARWGAVEQYF.

A few counts support this clonotype. V is TRBV11-2 and J is TRBJ2-1, with 7 bases lining up with TRBD2. Trimming took 4 bases from V and 8 from J; bases not matched to a gene: 8. Germline CDR1 and CDR2: SGHAT and FQNNGV. CDR3 length: 14 amino acids. Written as DNA, the CDR3 is TGTGCCAGCAGCTCGTCTAGCGGTTTCTATGAGCAGTTCTTC. It translates to CASSSSSGFYEQFF. Based on the CDR3 plus reference TRBV11-2 and TRBJ2-1, the full variable domain is EAGVAQSPRYKIIEKRQSVAFWCNPISGHATLYWYQQILGQGPKLLIQFQNNGVVDDSQLPKDRFSAERLKGVDSTLKIQPAKLEDSAVYLCASSSSSGFYEQFFGPGTRLTVL.

The chain links TRBV7-8 to TRBJ1-5; 9 nucleotides line up with TRBD1. Germline trimming cut 2 bases from V and 7 bases from J; bases unmatched to any gene: 3. Germline CDR1 and CDR2: SGHVS and FQNEAQ. CDR3 length equals 14 residues. The chain's CDR3 is CASSLTGGVQPQHF. For the CDR3, the DNA is TGTGCCAGCAGCTTAACAGGGGGCGTCCAGCCCCAGCATTTT. Based on the CDR3 plus reference TRBV7-8 and TRBJ1-5, the full variable domain is GAGVSQSPRYKVAKRGQDVALRCDPISGHVSLFWYQQALGQGPEFLTYFQNEAQLDKSGLPSDRFFAERPEGSVSTLKIQRTQQEDSAVYLCASSLTGGVQPQHFGDGTRLSIL.